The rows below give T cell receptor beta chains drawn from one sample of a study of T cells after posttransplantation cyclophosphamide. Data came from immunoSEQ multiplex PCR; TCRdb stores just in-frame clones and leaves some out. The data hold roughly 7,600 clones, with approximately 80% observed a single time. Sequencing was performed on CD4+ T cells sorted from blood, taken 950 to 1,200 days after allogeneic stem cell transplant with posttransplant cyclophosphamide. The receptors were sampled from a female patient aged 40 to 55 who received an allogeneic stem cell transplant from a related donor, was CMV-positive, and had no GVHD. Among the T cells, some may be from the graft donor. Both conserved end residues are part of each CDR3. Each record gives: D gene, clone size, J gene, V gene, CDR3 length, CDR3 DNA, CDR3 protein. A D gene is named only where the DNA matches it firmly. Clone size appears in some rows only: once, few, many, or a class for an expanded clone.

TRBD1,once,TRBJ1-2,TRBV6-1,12,TGTGCCTCACGACAGGGACTAGCTGGCTACACCTTC,CASRQGLAGYTF
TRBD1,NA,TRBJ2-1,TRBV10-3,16,TGTGCCATCAGTGGGGGGACAGTCATTACTTACAATGAGCAGTTCTTC,CAISGGTVITYNEQFF
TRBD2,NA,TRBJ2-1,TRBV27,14,TGTGCCAGCAGTTTTACTAGCGGGCGCAATGAGCAGTTCTTC,CASSFTSGRNEQFF
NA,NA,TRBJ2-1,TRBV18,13,TGTGCCAGCTCACCGAGCGTGGGGCGGGAGCAGTTCTTC,CASSPSVGREQFF
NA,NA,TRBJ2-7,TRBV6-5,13,TGTGCCAGCAAGGACAGCGCATCCTACGAGCAGTACTTC,CASKDSASYEQYF
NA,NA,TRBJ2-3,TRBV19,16,TGTGCCAGTAGTATAACAAGGATGCTAGCGCCAGATACGCAGTATTTT,CASSITRMLAPDTQYF
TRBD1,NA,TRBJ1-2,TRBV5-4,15,TGTGCCAGCAGCCGGACAGGGGGGCCATCTCTTGGCTACACCTTC,CASSRTGGPSLGYTF
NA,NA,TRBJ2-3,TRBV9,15,TGTGCCAGCAGCGTAGAGACAGTTCGAACAGATACGCAGTATTTT,CASSVETVRTDTQYF
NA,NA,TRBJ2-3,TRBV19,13,TGTGCCAGTAAAGATGGCAGCACAGATACGCAGTATTTT,CASKDGSTDTQYF
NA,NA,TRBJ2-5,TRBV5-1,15,TGCGCCAGCAGCTTGGACATCCTAAACGGGGAGACCCAGTACTTC,CASSLDILNGETQYF
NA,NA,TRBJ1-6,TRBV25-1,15,TGTGCCAGCAGTGAAAATCGGACACCTAATTCACCCCTCCACTTT,CASSENRTPNSPLHF
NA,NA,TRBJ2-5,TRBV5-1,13,TGCGCCACCGCGGGGAACCCCCAAGGGACCCAGTACTTC,CATAGNPQGTQYF
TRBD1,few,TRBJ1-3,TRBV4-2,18,TGTGCCAGCAGCCAAGTCGGACAGGGAAAATTCTCTGGAAACACCATATATTTT,CASSQVGQGKFSGNTIYF
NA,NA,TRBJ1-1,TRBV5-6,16,TGTGCCAGCAGCCTCACAGGGATTCGGCGGAACACTGAAGCTTTCTTT,CASSLTGIRRNTEAFF
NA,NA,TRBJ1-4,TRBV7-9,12,TGTGCCAGCAGCCCCGAGGATGAAAAACTGTTTTTT,CASSPEDEKLFF
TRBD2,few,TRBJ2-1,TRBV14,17,TGTGCCAGCAGCCCGACTAGCGGGGGCTACTCCTACAATGAGCAGTTCTTC,CASSPTSGGYSYNEQFF
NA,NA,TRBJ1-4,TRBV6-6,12,TGTGCCAGCACCCAACCACAGGAAAAACTGTTTTTT,CASTQPQEKLFF
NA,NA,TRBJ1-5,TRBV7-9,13,TGTGCCACCGGACAAGGAGGCAATCAGCCCCAGCATTTT,CATGQGGNQPQHF
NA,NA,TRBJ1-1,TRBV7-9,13,TGTGCCAGCAGCTTGAATCCCGGAGCCGAAGCTTTCTTT,CASSLNPGAEAFF
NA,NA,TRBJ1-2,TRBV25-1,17,TGTGCCAGCAGTGAATATAAGCACGCCAGGCCACCCGCGTGCTACACCTTC,CASSEYKHARPPACYTF
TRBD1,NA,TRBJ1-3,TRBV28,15,TGTGCCAGCAGCCCTCAGGGGGCGCAAGGAAACACCATATATTTT,CASSPQGAQGNTIYF
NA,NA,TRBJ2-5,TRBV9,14,TGTGCCAGCAGCGCATCGGACACGGAAGAGACCCAGTACTTC,CASSASDTEETQYF
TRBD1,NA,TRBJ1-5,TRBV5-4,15,TGTGCCAGCAGCTCCGGGACAGTTAGCAATCAGCCCCAGCATTTT,CASSSGTVSNQPQHF
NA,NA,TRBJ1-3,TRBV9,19,TGTGCCAGCAGCGTAGAAGGACAGCTCTCCTTAGGGGATGGAAACACCATATATTTT,CASSVEGQLSLGDGNTIYF
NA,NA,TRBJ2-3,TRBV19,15,TGTGCCAGTAGTAGACCGACTGGAGGCACAGATACGCAGTATTTT,CASSRPTGGTDTQYF
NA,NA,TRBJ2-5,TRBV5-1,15,TGCGCCAGCAGCTTGGCTTTTGGACAAGGAGGGGCCCAGTACTTC,CASSLAFGQGGAQYF
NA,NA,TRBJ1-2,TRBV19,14,TGTGCCAGTAGTACTCGCGGACAGCTCTATGGCTACACCTTC,CASSTRGQLYGYTF
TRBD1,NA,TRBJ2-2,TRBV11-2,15,TGTGCCAGCAGCTGGACAGGGCCGAACACCGGGGAGCTGTTTTTT,CASSWTGPNTGELFF
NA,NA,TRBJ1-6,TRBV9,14,TGTGCCAGCAGTCCGACACAATATAATTCACCCCTCCACTTT,CASSPTQYNSPLHF
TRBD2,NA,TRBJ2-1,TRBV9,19,TGTGCCAGCAGCACAGGACTAGCGGGGAGCCTGAGCTCCTACAATGAGCAGTTCTTC,CASSTGLAGSLSSYNEQFF
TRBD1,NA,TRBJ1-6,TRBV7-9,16,TGTGCCAGCAGCTTAGCTTTCGACAGGGTGGGATCCCCCCTCCACTTT,CASSLAFDRVGSPLHF
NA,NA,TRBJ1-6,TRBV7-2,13,TGTGCCAGCAGCTCCACCTTGGGCGCACCCCTCCACTTT,CASSSTLGAPLHF
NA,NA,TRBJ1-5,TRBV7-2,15,TGTGCCAGCAGCAGCGGGGGGGAGAGCAATCAGCCCCAGCATTTT,CASSSGGESNQPQHF
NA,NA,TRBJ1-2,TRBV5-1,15,TGCGCCAGCAGCCCGAGTGGGGGCGCGGGCTATGGCTACACCTTC,CASSPSGGAGYGYTF
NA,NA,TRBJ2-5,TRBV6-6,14,TGTGCCAGCAGTTACACCCTTGGGGCAGAGACCCAGTACTTC,CASSYTLGAETQYF
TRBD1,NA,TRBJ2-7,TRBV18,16,TGTGCCAGCTCACCCGGTTCCGGGACAGGGGCCGTGGAGCAGTACTTC,CASSPGSGTGAVEQYF
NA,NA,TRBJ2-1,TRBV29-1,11,TGCAGCGTCCGGGGTTTCGATGAGCAGTTCTTC,CSVRGFDEQFF
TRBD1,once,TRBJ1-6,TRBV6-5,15,TGTGCCAGCAAAAGACAGGGGGCGAATAATTCACCCCTCCACTTT,CASKRQGANNSPLHF
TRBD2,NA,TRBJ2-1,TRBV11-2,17,TGTGCCAGCAGCCTACGACGGACTAGCGGGGGGGCAAATGAGCAGTTCTTC,CASSLRRTSGGANEQFF
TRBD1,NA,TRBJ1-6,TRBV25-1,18,TGTGCCAGCAGTGAATTGGACAGGGGGACTACTTATAATTCACCCCTCCACTTT,CASSELDRGTTYNSPLHF
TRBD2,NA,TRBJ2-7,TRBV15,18,TGTGCCACCAGCAGAGCCGGACTAGCGGGGGGCCGGGCCTACGAGCAGTACTTC,CATSRAGLAGGRAYEQYF
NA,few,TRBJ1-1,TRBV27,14,TGTGCCAGCAGTTTATCAAGTCCAGGCACTGAAGCTTTCTTT,CASSLSSPGTEAFF
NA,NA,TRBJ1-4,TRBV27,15,TGTGCCAGCAGTTCGCCAGCGAGGGCTAATGAAAAACTGTTTTTT,CASSSPARANEKLFF
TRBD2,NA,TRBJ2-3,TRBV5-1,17,TGCGCCAGCAGCCCTCGGACTAGCGGGGGATACACAGATACGCAGTATTTT,CASSPRTSGGYTDTQYF
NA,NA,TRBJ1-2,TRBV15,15,TGTGCCACCAGCAGAGAAAAGGGGCCTAACTATGGCTACACCTTC,CATSREKGPNYGYTF
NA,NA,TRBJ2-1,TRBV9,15,TGTGCCAGCAGCCGTCAGGGGTTCTCCTACAATGAGCAGTTCTTC,CASSRQGFSYNEQFF
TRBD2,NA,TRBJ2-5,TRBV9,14,TGTGCCAGCAGCGTTGGGACTATACAAGAGACCCAGTACTTC,CASSVGTIQETQYF
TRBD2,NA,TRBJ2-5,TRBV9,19,TGTGCCAGCAGCAAGAGAGGGACTAGCGGGGGGACAGTCCAAGAGACCCAGTACTTC,CASSKRGTSGGTVQETQYF
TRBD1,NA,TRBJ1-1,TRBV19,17,TGTGCCAGTAGTAGGCGGGACAGGGGACAGGTGAACACTGAAGCTTTCTTT,CASSRRDRGQVNTEAFF
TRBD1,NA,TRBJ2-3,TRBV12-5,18,TGTGCTAGTGGTTTGGACAGGGGGTTTTGGCTGAGCACAGATACGCAGTATTTT,CASGLDRGFWLSTDTQYF
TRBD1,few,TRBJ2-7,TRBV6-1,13,TGTGCCACCCCGGGACAGAACTTCTACGAGCAGTACTTC,CATPGQNFYEQYF
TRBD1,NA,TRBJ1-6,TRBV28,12,TGTGCCAGTCAGGGGGTGGTTTCACCCCTCCACTTT,CASQGVVSPLHF